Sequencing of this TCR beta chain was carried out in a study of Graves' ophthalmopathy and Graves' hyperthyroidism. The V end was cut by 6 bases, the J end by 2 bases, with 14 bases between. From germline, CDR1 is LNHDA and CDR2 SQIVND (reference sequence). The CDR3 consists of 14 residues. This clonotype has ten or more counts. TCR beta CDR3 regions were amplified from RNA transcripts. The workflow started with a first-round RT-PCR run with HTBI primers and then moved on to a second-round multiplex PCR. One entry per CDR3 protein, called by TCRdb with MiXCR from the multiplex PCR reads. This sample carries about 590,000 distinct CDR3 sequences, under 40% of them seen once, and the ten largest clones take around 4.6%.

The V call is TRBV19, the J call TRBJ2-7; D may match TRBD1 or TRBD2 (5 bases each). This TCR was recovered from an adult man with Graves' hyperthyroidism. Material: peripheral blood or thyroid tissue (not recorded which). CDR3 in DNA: TGTGCCAGTAGCCCCAAGGGACCAACCTACGAGCAGTACTTC. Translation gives CASSPKGPTYEQYF.